The 28 T cell receptor beta chains in this list originate from one sample, sequenced in a study of post-analysis software for immune sequencing data. Study findings and constraints: When patients were compared with controls, 4 or 5 TRBV segments were more frequent, TRBV5-6, TRBV5-1 and TRBV20-1 among them.

Sequencing libraries made from TCR beta cDNA carried unique molecular identifiers. TCRdb used MiXCR to reprocess the PCR reads, holding one entry per CDR3 protein. The table has 700,000 to 900,000 distinct CDR3 sequences, under 60% seen once. Their specific antigens are unknown. Input material: blood. The receptor source for this set is a girl aged 10-17 years with multiple sclerosis.

The chain has TRBV6-5 and TRBJ2-6; the D gene is possibly TRBD1 (5 bases). This CDR3 is built from 16 residues. The V end was cut by 2 bases, the J end by 0 bases, with 8 bases between. CDR1 is MNHEY and CDR2 is SVGAGI in the germline V gene. The DNA for the CDR3 is TGTGCCAGCAGTTACGACGACAGCTCTGGGGCCAACGTCCTGACTTTC. As protein: CASSYDDSSGANVLTF.

A word on this clonotype: An end of the junction differs from the germline gene, which may be a read error. The chain combines TRBV5-4 with TRBJ2-1, with TRBD2 matching 9 bases. The CDR3 has 15 residues. CDR1 SGHNT and CDR2 YYREEE come from the germline V gene (reference sequence). The CDR3 nucleotides are TGTGCCGGCAGCTATGGGACTAGCTTTCCCGATGAGCAGTTCTTC. The encoded protein is CAGSYGTSFPDEQFF.

This chain connects TRBV29-1 to TRBJ1-4; no clear D. Looked up from germline, CDR1 is SQVTM and CDR2 is ANQGSEA. This CDR3 contains 11 residues. Deletions cut 3 bases from V and 3 bases from J, with 2 bases between. CDR3 residues: CSVEANEKLFF. The CDR3 DNA reads TGCAGCGTTGAGGCTAATGAAAAACTGTTTTTT.

This clonotype was picked up a small number of times. One junction end disagrees with the germline gene, perhaps due to a read error. V and J are TRBV24-1 and TRBJ2-5; 8 bases line up with TRBD1. The CDR3 contains 15 residues. The germline CDR1 and CDR2 sequences are KGHDR and SFDVKD. CDR3 bases: TGTGCCACCAGTGATGGACAGGGCCCACAAGAGGCCCAGTACTTC. It specifies CATSDGQGPQEAQYF.

The rearrangement uses TRBV20-1 and TRBJ2-3, with 9 nucleotides matching TRBD2. Germline CDR1 reads DFQATT; CDR2 reads SNEGSKA (reference sequence). This CDR3 has 15 amino acids. The V segment lost 1 base and the J segment 7 bases; nucleotides outside the gene matches: 9. CDR3 amino acids: CSARVPGGRVNTQYF. For the CDR3, the DNA is TGCAGTGCTAGAGTACCTGGCGGGAGGGTAAATACGCAGTATTTT.

This chain connects TRBV6-6 to TRBJ2-5, with D tentatively TRBD1 or TRBD2 (5 bases each). The CDR3 covers 17 residues. Looked up from germline, CDR1 is MNHNY and CDR2 is SVGAGI (reference sequence). V lost 3 bases and J lost 1, with 18 bases in between. The CDR3 bases are TGTGCCAGCAGTTATCGATCCGGGACCCGTTCCCAAGAGACCCAGTACTTC. This sequence encodes CASSYRSGTRSQETQYF.

V usage is TRBV27 and J usage is TRBJ2-4; TRBD1 matches at 7 bases. The length of the CDR3 is 13 residues. The germline V gene has CDR1 MNHEY and CDR2 SMNVEV (reference sequence). Trimming removed 7 bases from V and 8 bases from J; junction bases left unmatched: 8. DNA of the CDR3: TGTGCCAGCAAACAGGGGATGGAATACATTCAGTACTTC. Translating gives CASKQGMEYIQYF.

The rearrangement joins TRBV5-1 to TRBJ2-3, with TRBD2 matching 10 bases. V lost 4 bases to trimming and J lost 0 bases; unmatched junction nucleotides: 8. Germline lookup yields CDR1 SGHRS and CDR2 YFSETQ. There are 17 residues in the CDR3. The CDR3 spells CASSPTGLASSTDTQYF. CDR3 coding DNA: TGCGCCAGCAGCCCCACGGGACTAGCGTCAAGCACAGATACGCAGTATTTT.

This clonotype was picked up many times. The rearrangement uses TRBV29-1 and TRBJ2-1; unclear D gene. Trimming removed 5 bases at V and 7 bases at J, with 0 bases between. The CDR3 spans 8 residues. Germline lookup yields CDR1 SQVTM and CDR2 ANQGSEA. This chain's CDR3 is CSVNEQFF. Written as DNA, the CDR3 is TGCAGCGTTAATGAGCAGTTCTTC.

The chain carries TRBV5-1 and TRBJ2-1; 9 bases align to TRBD2. The CDR3 extends over 15 amino acids. The germline V gene has CDR1 SGHRS and CDR2 YFSETQ. V was pared by 1 base and J by 8 bases, with 7 bases of the junction left unmatched. The CDR3 DNA is TGCGCCAGCAGCTTGCTAGCGGGAATCGGGGATGAGCAGTTCTTC. Protein sequence: CASSLLAGIGDEQFF.

Here the CDR3 reads CASSNPLGSDTQYF. Here the CDR3 DNA reads TGTGCCAGCAGTAACCCCCTGGGGAGCGATACGCAGTATTTT. The chain has TRBV12-3 or TRBV12-4 and TRBJ2-3, with D possibly TRBD2 on 5 matching bases. This CDR3 has 14 residues. Trimming took off 5 bases at V and 6 bases at J, with 15 bases between the two ends.

V gene TRBV7-9 combines with J gene TRBJ1-1; tentatively, D is TRBD1 (6 bases). V dropped 1 base and J dropped 11 bases, with 8 bases sitting between them. This CDR3 has 11 amino acids. Germline V gives CDR1 SEHNR, CDR2 FQNEAQ (reference sequence). CDR3 in DNA: TGTGCCAGCAGCTTAGGGCAGGGGGCTTTCTTT. It encodes CASSLGQGAFF.

V is TRBV11-2 and J is TRBJ1-2; weak D call: TRBD1 (6 bases). From germline, CDR1 is SGHAT and CDR2 FQNNGV. The germline V and J ends were trimmed by 5 bases and 8 bases, with 24 bases remaining between them. The CDR3 sequence is 16 residues long. CDR3: CASSIPWRTERPGYTF. For the CDR3, the DNA is TGTGCCAGCAGCATACCTTGGCGGACAGAGAGGCCCGGCTACACCTTC.

The chain links TRBV4-1 to TRBJ2-1, with 13 bases aligning to TRBD2. Trimming took 8 bases from V and 0 from J; bases not matched to a gene: 10. This CDR3 spans 18 amino acids. Germline V lookup: CDR1 MGHRA, CDR2 YSYEKL. CDR3 DNA: TGCGCCAGCGGGTCCTACGGGACTAGCGGGAACTCCTACAATGAGCAGTTCTTC. It is translated as CASGSYGTSGNSYNEQFF.

The V call is TRBV2, the J call TRBJ2-1; TRBD1 agrees at 10 bases. The CDR3 contains 10 residues. Germline assignment: CDR1 SNHLY and CDR2 FYNNEI. The trim removed 11 bases at V and 15 bases at J, leaving 7 bases unmatched. CDR3 nucleotides: TGTGCCCAGGGGGACAGGGGTTTGTTCTTC. This translates into CAQGDRGLFF.

The chain links TRBV20-1 to TRBJ2-4, with TRBD2 matching 7 bases. The DNA end favors TRBJ2-7, so the J call may be wrong. This CDR3 is 13 amino acids long. CDR1 DFQATT and CDR2 SNEGSKA come from the germline V gene (reference sequence). This CDR3 reads CSAQRGLAYEQYF. The CDR3 DNA reads TGCAGTGCTCAAAGAGGACTAGCCTACGAGCAGTACTTC.

This rearrangement joins TRBV12-3 or TRBV12-4 to TRBJ2-5, with 7 bases identical to TRBD1. V lost 3 bases to trimming and J lost 5 bases; unmatched junction nucleotides: 9. The CDR3 totals 15 residues. CDR3 nucleotides: TGTGCCAGCAGTTTGAGGGACAGCGGCTGGGAGACCCAGTACTTC. This sequence encodes CASSLRDSGWETQYF.

This chain connects TRBV20-1 to TRBJ2-5; 12 bases align to TRBD2. The better agreement between TRBJ2-7 and the DNA end casts doubt on the J call. CDR1 and CDR2 (germline): DFQATT, SNEGSKA (reference sequence). The CDR3 is made up of 15 amino acids. The DNA of the CDR3 is TGCAGTGCTACCGGACTAGCGGGGACCAACTACGAGCAGTACTTC. Translation: CSATGLAGTNYEQYF.

Regarding this clonotype: Sequence at one end of the junction differs from germline and may be a read error. This chain connects TRBV12-3 or TRBV12-4 to TRBJ2-3; the match to TRBD2 covers 9 bases. The CDR3 is 18 residues long. The CDR3 is CASSSRLAGRFSTDMQYF. The CDR3 DNA follows: TGTGCCAGCAGTTCCAGGCTAGCGGGAAGATTTAGCACAGATATGCAGTATTTT.

About this clonotype itself: The junction does not match germline at one end; this may be a read error. CDR3 residues: CSSTKGGETQYF. CDR3 DNA: TGTTCCAGCACAAAGGGGGGGGAGACCCAGTACTTC. The rearrangement joins TRBV12-3 or TRBV12-4 to TRBJ2-5; a weak D match, TRBD2 (7 bases). The CDR3 is made up of 12 amino acids.

The rearrangement uses TRBV5-6 and TRBJ2-2, with a possible D match to TRBD1 (6 bases). V was shortened by 4 bases and J by 5 bases, with 15 bases between the two germline ends. CDR1 and CDR2 (germline): SGHDT, YYEEEE. This CDR3 is 15 amino acids long. This CDR3 reads CASSHAIRGTGELFF. The CDR3 region has the DNA TGTGCCAGCAGCCATGCAATCAGGGGAACCGGGGAGCTGTTTTTT.

The chain combines TRBV29-1 with TRBJ1-1; D gene ambiguous. The CDR3 is 11 residues long. Germline V gene lookup returns CDR1 SQVTM and CDR2 ANQGSEA. V was clipped by 4 bases and J by 4 bases, with 7 bases between them. CDR3 DNA sequence: TGCAGCGTTGCGGAGGTCACTGAAGCTTTCTTT. Its translation is CSVAEVTEAFF.

This clonotype came up a few times. The genes are TRBV29-1 and TRBJ2-1, with 9 positions matching TRBD1. The CDR3 has 13 residues. V was pared by 7 bases and J by 3 bases, with 4 bases of the junction left unmatched. CDR1 and CDR2 (germline): SQVTM, ANQGSEA. The CDR3 region is CSAGTGLYNEQFF. The CDR3 bases are TGCAGCGCTGGGACAGGGCTCTACAATGAGCAGTTCTTC.

The chain uses TRBV20-1 and TRBJ2-7; D perhaps matches TRBD2 (5 bases). V was trimmed by 4 bases and J by 9 bases, leaving 13 bases between them. CDR3 length: 11 amino acids. Germline CDR1 and CDR2: DFQATT and SNEGSKA (reference sequence). As DNA, the CDR3 is TGCAGTGCTACCCCGGGTAGCGCGCAGTACTTC. Translated: CSATPGSAQYF.

The genes are TRBV6-6 and TRBJ1-1; the match to TRBD1 covers 7 bases. This CDR3 has 17 residues. The V segment lost 2 bases and the J segment 8 bases; nucleotides outside the gene matches: 17. Germline V gene lookup returns CDR1 MNHNY and CDR2 SVGAGI (reference sequence). CDR3 in amino acids: CASSYPTPARGEREAFF. CDR3 coding DNA: TGTGCCAGCAGTTACCCAACCCCCGCCAGGGGGGAAAGGGAAGCTTTCTTT.

In this sample, this clonotype turned up a few times. The chain uses TRBV3-1 and TRBJ2-5, with TRBD1 matching 9 bases. The DNA end favors TRBJ2-7, so the J call may be wrong. There are 16 residues in the CDR3. The germline V gene has CDR1 LGHDT and CDR2 YNNKEL (reference sequence). The CDR3 is CASRQGVEGLFYEQYF. For the CDR3, the DNA is TGTGCCAGTCGACAGGGGGTAGAAGGTCTGTTCTACGAGCAGTACTTC.

For this clonotype: Without the conserved terminal phenylalanine or tryptophan, this CDR3 likely stems from a read error. The DNA for the CDR3 is TGTGCCAGCAGTTTCAGCACGGAGGGGACAGATACGCAGTATTCT. This encodes CASSFSTEGTDTQYS. The chain recombines TRBV12-3 or TRBV12-4 with TRBJ2-3, with a tentative D call TRBD2 (6 bases). V was pared by 3 bases and J by 3 bases, with 13 bases between. The CDR3 spans 15 residues.

The gene calls are TRBV6-1 and TRBJ2-5; 14 bases agree with TRBD2. From germline, CDR1 is MNHNS and CDR2 SASEGT. The CDR3 is 19 amino acids. After removal of 6 bases from V and 4 bases from J, the junction contained 16 bases not matched to a gene. The CDR3 sequence is CASRRIRLAGGPGPETQYF. CDR3 sequence (DNA): TGTGCCAGCAGGAGGATCAGACTAGCGGGAGGGCCGGGGCCAGAGACCCAGTACTTC.